This paragraph reports one T cell receptor beta chain. The data were produced by immunoSEQ multiplex PCR, yet TCRdb's version contains in-frame clones alone and is incomplete. The sample has approximately 300,000 clones; around 89% are singletons. These data belong to a study of blood T cell repertoires in COVID-19. There are 17 residues in the CDR3. V gave up 0 bases and J gave up 0 bases, with 13 bases separating them. Germline assignment: CDR1 LGHDT and CDR2 YNNKEL (reference sequence). Specimen: peripheral blood. The chain joins TRBV3-1 (or the pseudogene TRBV3-2) to TRBJ2-3, with D uncertain. The TCR was taken from a man in his forties with acute or convalescent COVID-19. The CDR3 region has the DNA TGTGCCAGCAGCCAAGATCCCTTTCGAGATAGCACAGATACGCAGTATTTT. It encodes CASSQDPFRDSTDTQYF.